The present TCR beta chain was sequenced within a study of T-cell memory formation after mild COVID-19. A single record per CDR3 protein comes from TCRdb applying MiXCR to the 5' RACE reads. The sample lists some 350,000 distinct CDR3 sequences, approximately 15% occurring once. This clonotype was recorded a few times. From germline, CDR1 is SGHRS and CDR2 YFSETQ. The CDR3 has 15 amino acids. Between the trimmed V and J ends, which lost 9 bases and 1 base, there was a span of 19 bases. The chain uses TRBV5-1 and TRBJ2-5; maybe TRBD1 (6 bases). The TCR originated in a man in his late teens or twenties who had mild COVID-19 (a few samples of this study predate the infection). Cell type and time point are not known. The sample was PBMCs or a T cell subset sorted from them (not recorded which). As DNA, the CDR3 is TGCGCCACAACTAGGGCTAACAGGGCCCAAGAGACCCAGTACTTC. Encoded protein: CATTRANRAQETQYF. The whole variable domain, filled in from reference TRBV5-1 and TRBJ2-5, reads KAGVTQTPRYLIKTRGQQVTLSCSPISGHRSVSWYQQTPGQGLQFLFEYFSETQRNKGNFPGRFSGRQFSNSRSEMNVSTLELGDSALYLCATTRANRAQETQYFGPGTRLLVL.